The rows below give T cell receptor beta chains drawn from one sample of a study of identical twins. TCRdb re-called the 5' RACE reads with MiXCR, one entry per CDR3 protein. The sample lists roughly 750,000 distinct CDR3 sequences; around 20% were seen once. These sequences were also reported in another study, on T cells expressing NK-cell markers.

Source material: PBMCs. These receptor sequences come from a woman under 30 in good health. Both conserved end residues are part of each CDR3. D genes are given only for firm matches. Rows give clone size only sometimes, using once, few, many, or a class for an expanded clone.

.	.	14	TRBV6-5	TRBJ1-3	TGTGCCAGCAGTTCCAGACGAGTAGGAAACACCATATATTTT	CASSSRRVGNTIYF
TRBD2	.	15	TRBV20-1	TRBJ2-1	TGCAGTGCTAGAGGTAGCGGGGCCTCCTACAATGAGCAGTTCTTC	CSARGSGASYNEQFF
.	.	13	TRBV10-3	TRBJ1-2	TGTGCCATCAGTGATCAGCACAGCTATGGCTACACCTTC	CAISDQHSYGYTF
TRBD2	few	16	TRBV12-3/TRBV12-4	TRBJ2-7	TGTGCCAGCAATGTAGGACGGTCTAGCGGATCCTACGAGCAGTACTTC	CASNVGRSSGSYEQYF
.	.	17	TRBV9	TRBJ2-7	TGTGCCAGCAGCGTAGAGGTTGTACCTACGAGCTCCTACGAGCAGTACTTC	CASSVEVVPTSSYEQYF
.	.	12	TRBV29-1	TRBJ2-7	TGCAGCGTTCTCTCGGGCGCCTACGAGCAGTACTTC	CSVLSGAYEQYF
TRBD2	.	17	TRBV5-1	TRBJ2-3	TGCGCCAGCAGCTTGGCCGACGGGGGGACTAGCACAGATACGCAGTATTTT	CASSLADGGTSTDTQYF
TRBD1	.	14	TRBV20-1	TRBJ2-7	TGCAGTGCTAGAGATCAGAGGACAGGCTACGAGCAGTACTTC	CSARDQRTGYEQYF
.	few	15	TRBV7-2	TRBJ1-1	TGTGCCAGCAGCTTAGTTAGTTATTCGAACACTGAAGCTTTCTTT	CASSLVSYSNTEAFF
TRBD2	.	14	TRBV20-1	TRBJ2-5	TGCAGTGCTTCCTCAGCGGGAGTGGGGGAGACCCAGTACTTC	CSASSAGVGETQYF
.	few	12	TRBV10-3	TRBJ2-1	TGTGCCACCTGGGGGGTAAGCAATGAGCAGTTCTTC	CATWGVSNEQFF
TRBD2	.	14	TRBV11-2	TRBJ2-7	TGTGCCAGCAGTTGGGGACTAGCGGATGGCGAGCAGTACTTC	CASSWGLADGEQYF
.	few	17	TRBV7-2	TRBJ2-1	TGTGCCAGCAGCTTAGCTTTTGGGCGAAGCTCCTACAATGAGCAGTTCTTC	CASSLAFGRSSYNEQFF
.	.	14	TRBV12-3/TRBV12-4	TRBJ1-2	TGTGCCAGCATCCAGTGGGGGGCGGGCTATGGCTACACCTTC	CASIQWGAGYGYTF
.	few	13	TRBV6-1	TRBJ1-1	TGTGCCAGCAGTCGGGTGGTGGACACTGAAGCTTTCTTT	CASSRVVDTEAFF
.	many	15	TRBV7-9	TRBJ2-5	TGTGCCAGCAGCTTATTAGGGCCTACCGGAGAGACCCAGTACTTC	CASSLLGPTGETQYF
.	.	15	TRBV10-3	TRBJ1-5	TGTGCCATCAGTATCCAATTAGGGAGCAATCAGCCCCAGCATTTT	CAISIQLGSNQPQHF
TRBD2	few	12	TRBV29-1	TRBJ2-1	TGCAGCGTTGTACGGGGACTAGATGAGCAGTTCTTC	CSVVRGLDEQFF
TRBD2	many	15	TRBV4-3	TRBJ2-1	TGCGCCAGCAGCCAAGGCATTGAAGCGGGAGGTGAGCAGTTCTTC	CASSQGIEAGGEQFF
TRBD1	few	13	TRBV5-1	TRBJ2-7	TGCGCCAGCAGCACGACAGGGTCCTACGAGCAGTACTTC	CASSTTGSYEQYF
.	many	13	TRBV5-1	TRBJ1-1	TGCGCCAGCAGCTCCCAAGAGGGAACTGAAGCTTTCTTT	CASSSQEGTEAFF
.	.	16	TRBV7-2	TRBJ2-7	TGTGCCAGCAGCTTAGATCCCCAGGGATTTACCTACGAGCAGTACTTC	CASSLDPQGFTYEQYF
.	.	14	TRBV12-3/TRBV12-4	TRBJ1-5	TGTGCCAGCAGTTTCGGGGGAGACAATCAGCCCCAGCATTTT	CASSFGGDNQPQHF
TRBD2	many	16	TRBV5-1	TRBJ2-3	TGCGCCAGCAGCTTTTCCGGGACTAGCGGCACAGATACGCAGTATTTT	CASSFSGTSGTDTQYF
.	few	15	TRBV5-1	TRBJ2-1	TGCGCCAGCAGCCCGCCCGGTCTAGCTTACAATGAGCAGTTCTTC	CASSPPGLAYNEQFF
TRBD1	few	15	TRBV5-1	TRBJ1-1	TGCGCCAGCAGCTCGGACAGGGGGCAGATCACTGAAGCTTTCTTT	CASSSDRGQITEAFF
TRBD2	few	17	TRBV5-1	TRBJ2-7	TGCGCCAGCAGCTTGAAGGGACTAGCGGGAGTGGGTTACGAGCAGTACTTC	CASSLKGLAGVGYEQYF
.	.	15	TRBV10-3	TRBJ1-5	TGTGCCATCAGTTCATCCGGGGACGGCAATCAGCCCCAGCATTTT	CAISSSGDGNQPQHF
.	.	13	TRBV7-7	TRBJ2-2	TGTGCCAGCACCGGAGGAGACACCGGGGAGCTGTTTTTT	CASTGGDTGELFF
TRBD2	few	15	TRBV7-2	TRBJ2-1	TGTGCCAGCAGAGTTATGGGAGGGTCCTACAATGAGCAGTTCTTC	CASRVMGGSYNEQFF
.	.	14	TRBV20-1	TRBJ2-2	TGCAGTGCTAGAGGTTCAGGGTTCGCCGGGGAGCTGTTTTTT	CSARGSGFAGELFF
TRBD1	many	13	TRBV12-3/TRBV12-4	TRBJ1-2	TGTGCCAGCAGTTCGGGACAGGCGAGTGGCTACACCTTC	CASSSGQASGYTF
.	many	12	TRBV18	TRBJ2-5	TGTGCCAGCTCACCGCGGGGAGAGACCCAGTACTTC	CASSPRGETQYF
TRBD2	.	14	TRBV2	TRBJ2-7	TGTGCCAGCAGTACTAGCGGGAGTACCTACGAGCAGTACTTC	CASSTSGSTYEQYF
TRBD2	many	16	TRBV7-2	TRBJ2-3	TGTGCCAGCAGCCGAGCGGGACGACCTAGCTCAGATACGCAGTATTTT	CASSRAGRPSSDTQYF
TRBD2	.	16	TRBV6-2/TRBV6-3	TRBJ2-1	TGTGCCAGCAGTCACCCCTCTAGCGGGATATACAATGAGCAGTTCTTC	CASSHPSSGIYNEQFF
TRBD2	few	14	TRBV6-1	TRBJ2-3	TGTGCCAGCCGGGGGGGACCGCAGCTAGATACGCAGTATTTT	CASRGGPQLDTQYF
.	.	16	TRBV18	TRBJ2-7	TGTGCCAGCTCACCCCCTGGAATCGCGGGCCCCTACGAGCAGTACTTC	CASSPPGIAGPYEQYF
.	.	16	TRBV7-9	TRBJ2-1	TGTGCCAGCAGCTTATCCGAGGGGAAAACATACAATGAGCAGTTCTTC	CASSLSEGKTYNEQFF
TRBD1	few	13	TRBV29-1	TRBJ1-2	TGCAGCGTTGCCCCGGGACAGGGTAGTAGCTACACCTTC	CSVAPGQGSSYTF
TRBD2	.	17	TRBV4-3	TRBJ2-1	TGCGCCAGCAGCTGGACTAGCGGGAGAAGGTCCTACAATGAGCAGTTCTTC	CASSWTSGRRSYNEQFF
.	few	15	TRBV20-1	TRBJ2-7	TGCAGTGCTAGAGTTGCAGGGATAGAGCCCTACGAGCAGTACTTC	CSARVAGIEPYEQYF
TRBD1	many	13	TRBV12-3/TRBV12-4	TRBJ1-1	TGTGCCAGCAGCCCTGGACAGGGCGTTGAAGCTTTCTTT	CASSPGQGVEAFF
.	few	15	TRBV7-9	TRBJ2-7	TGTGCCAGCAGCTTAGCCACGACAGGTCACTACGAGCAGTACTTC	CASSLATTGHYEQYF
.	.	10	TRBV9	TRBJ2-3	TGTGCCAGCAGCGGACCCACGCAGTATTTT	CASSGPTQYF
.	few	14	TRBV7-6	TRBJ1-4	TGTGCCAGCAGCCCACTGGGGGGGAGAGAAAAACTGTTTTTT	CASSPLGGREKLFF
.	.	11	TRBV10-3	TRBJ2-7	TGTGCCATCAGTGTTTCGGACGGGCAGTACTTC	CAISVSDGQYF
.	.	15	TRBV27	TRBJ2-3	TGTGCCAGCAGTTTATCAGCGTCCTTGACAGATACGCAGTATTTT	CASSLSASLTDTQYF
.	few	12	TRBV6-5	TRBJ2-2	TGTGCCAGCCGCAGGATATCGGGGGAGCTGTTTTTT	CASRRISGELFF
.	.	13	TRBV20-1	TRBJ2-7	TGCAGTGCCCGGACAGCCCTAAGGAACGAGCAGTACTTC	CSARTALRNEQYF
TRBD2	.	12	TRBV27	TRBJ2-3	TGTGCCAGCGCGGGAGTTGCAGATACGCAGTATTTT	CASAGVADTQYF
TRBD2	.	17	TRBV9	TRBJ2-1	TGTGCCAGCAGCGTAGCTAGTAGCGGGAGCTCCTACAATGAGCAGTTCTTC	CASSVASSGSSYNEQFF
.	.	16	TRBV7-9	TRBJ2-1	TGTGCCAGCAGCCACACAGCTCCTAGCTCCTACAATGAGCAGTTCTTC	CASSHTAPSSYNEQFF
.	few	15	TRBV20-1	TRBJ2-7	TGCAGTGCTAGGAATCCCCAGGGACCAGGCGACGAGCAGTACTTC	CSARNPQGPGDEQYF